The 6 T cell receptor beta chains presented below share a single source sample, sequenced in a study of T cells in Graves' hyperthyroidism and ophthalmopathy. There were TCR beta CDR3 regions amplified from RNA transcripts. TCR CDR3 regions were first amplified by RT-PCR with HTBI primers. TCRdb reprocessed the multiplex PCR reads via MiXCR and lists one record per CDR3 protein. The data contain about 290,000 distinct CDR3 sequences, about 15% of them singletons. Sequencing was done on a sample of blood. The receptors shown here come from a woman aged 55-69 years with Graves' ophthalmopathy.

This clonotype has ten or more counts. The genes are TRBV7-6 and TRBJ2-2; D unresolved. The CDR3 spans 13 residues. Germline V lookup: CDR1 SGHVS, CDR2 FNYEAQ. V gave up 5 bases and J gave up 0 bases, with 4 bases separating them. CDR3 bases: TGTGCCAGCAGCCTCACGAACACCGGGGAGCTGTTTTTT. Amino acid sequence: CASSLTNTGELFF.

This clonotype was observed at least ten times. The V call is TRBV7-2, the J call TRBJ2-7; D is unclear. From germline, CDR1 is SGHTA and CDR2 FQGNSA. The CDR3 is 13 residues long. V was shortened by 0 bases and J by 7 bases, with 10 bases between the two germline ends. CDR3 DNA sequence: TGTGCCAGCAGCTTAGCGTTCGATCGGGAGCAGTACTTC. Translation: CASSLAFDREQYF.

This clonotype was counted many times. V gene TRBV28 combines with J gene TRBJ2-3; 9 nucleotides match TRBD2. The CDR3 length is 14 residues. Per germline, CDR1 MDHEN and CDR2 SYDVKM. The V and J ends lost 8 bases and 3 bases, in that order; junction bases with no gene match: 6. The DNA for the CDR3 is TGTGCCAGCGGAGCGGGAGGTGTTACAGATACGCAGTATTTT. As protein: CASGAGGVTDTQYF. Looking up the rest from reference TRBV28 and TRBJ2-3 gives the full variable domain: DVKVTQSSRYLVKRTGEKVFLECVQDMDHENMFWYRQDPGLGLRLIYFSYDVKMKEKGDIPEGYSVSREKKERFSLILESASTNQTSMYLCASGAGGVTDTQYFGPGTRLTVL.

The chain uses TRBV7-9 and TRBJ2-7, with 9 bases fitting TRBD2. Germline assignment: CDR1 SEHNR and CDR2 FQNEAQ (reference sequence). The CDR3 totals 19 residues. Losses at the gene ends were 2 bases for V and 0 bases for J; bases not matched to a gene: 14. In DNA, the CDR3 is TGTGCCAGCAGCTTATTCCGCGGGGGGGGTAGGATTAGCTCCTACGAGCAGTACTTC. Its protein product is CASSLFRGGGRISSYEQYF.

The CDR3 DNA reads TGTGCCAGCAGTGAGGGACTAGCGGGAGCCGGGGAGACCCAGTACTTC. Protein: CASSEGLAGAGETQYF. The J gene is TRBJ2-5, the V gene TRBV11-3, with 14 nucleotides matching TRBD2. This CDR3 is 16 amino acids long. J was trimmed by 5 bases and V by 6 bases; bases with no gene match: 8. Germline V gene lookup returns CDR1 SGHNT and CDR2 YENEEA. Using reference TRBV11-3 and TRBJ2-5 for the parts outside the CDR3, the full variable domain is EAGVVQSPRYKIIEKKQPVAFWCNPISGHNTLYWYLQNLGQGPELLIRYENEEAVDDSQLPKDRFSAERLKGVDSTLKIQPAELGDSAVYLCASSEGLAGAGETQYFGPGTRLLVL.

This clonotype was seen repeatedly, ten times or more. CDR3 amino acids: CASSDGGRNTEAFF. CDR3 bases: TGTGCCAGCAGCGATGGAGGACGGAACACTGAAGCTTTCTTT. The chain joins TRBV7-9 to TRBJ1-1; D gene ambiguous. The CDR3 loop spans 14 amino acids. The V and J ends lost 5 bases and 1 base respectively, with 11 bases between them. Germline values: CDR1 SEHNR, CDR2 FQNEAQ (reference sequence). Full variable domain (rest looked up from reference TRBV7-9 and TRBJ1-1): DTGVSQNPRHKITKRGQNVTFRCDPISEHNRLYWYRQTLGQGPEFLTYFQNEAQLEKSRLLSDRFSAERPKGSFSTLEIQRTEQGDSAMYLCASSDGGRNTEAFFGQGTRLTVV.